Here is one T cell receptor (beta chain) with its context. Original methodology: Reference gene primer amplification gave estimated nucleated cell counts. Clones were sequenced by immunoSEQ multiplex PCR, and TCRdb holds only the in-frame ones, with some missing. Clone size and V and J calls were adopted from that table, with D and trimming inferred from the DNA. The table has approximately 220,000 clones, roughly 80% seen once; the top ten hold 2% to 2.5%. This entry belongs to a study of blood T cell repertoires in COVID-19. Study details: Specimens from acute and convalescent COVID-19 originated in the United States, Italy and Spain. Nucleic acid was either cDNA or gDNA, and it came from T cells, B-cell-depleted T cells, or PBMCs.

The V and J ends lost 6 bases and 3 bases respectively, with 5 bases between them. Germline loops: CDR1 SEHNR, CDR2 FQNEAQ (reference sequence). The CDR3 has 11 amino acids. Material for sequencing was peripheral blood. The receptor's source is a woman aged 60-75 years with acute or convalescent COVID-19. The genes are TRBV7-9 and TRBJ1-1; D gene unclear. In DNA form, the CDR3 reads TGTGCCAGCAGTATCTACACTGAAGCTTTCTTT. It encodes CASSIYTEAFF.